This T cell receptor beta chain was captured by sequencing in a study of CD8+CD57+ T cells in acquired aplastic anemia. As for the study in general: DNA per sorted CD4+ or CD8+ sample ranged roughly 0.19 to 27.4 ug, averaging about 3 ug. There were 10 million to 12 million reads, on average, for CD4+ cells from healthy donors. Overall study results and limits: Significant differences in CD8+ Simpson's diversity were not observed between patients and controls. The same twenty-nine CD8+ CDR3 sequences occurred in patients and in controls.

This clonotype was counted ten times or more. Its antigen is not identified. TCR beta VDJ and CDR3 were profiled, and genomic DNA was the template. From the reads, TCRdb called clonotypes with MiXCR, one entry per CDR3 protein. Of about 71,000 distinct CDR3 sequences in the sample, around 50% were seen once. The CDR3 covers 12 residues. Per the germline V gene, CDR1 is DFQATT and CDR2 is SNEGSKA (reference sequence). V lost 7 bases and J lost 7; bases outside the gene matches: 8. Sequenced material: sorted CD4+, CD8+, or CD8+CD57+ T cells (not recorded which) from PBMCs. This receptor was identified in a human donor in good health, serving as a control. The chain couples TRBV20-1 to TRBJ1-2; TRBD1 agrees at 8 bases. CDR3 region: CSVPGQDPGYTF. In DNA form, the CDR3 reads TGCAGTGTACCGGGACAGGACCCTGGCTACACCTTC.